The entry below gives a single TCR beta chain sequence along with its context. Repertoires were generated with immunoSEQ multiplex PCR, while TCRdb's copy carries only in-frame clones and drops some. This sample has some 290,000 clones, with nearly 90% found just once. Patients of the Seattle cohort, enrolled during active infection, were followed longitudinally. The sample belongs to a study of blood T cell repertoires in COVID-19. The CDR3 totals 12 residues. Trimming pared 7 bases from V and 0 bases from J, leaving 3 bases between. Germline loops: CDR1 ENHRY, CDR2 SYGVKD. The genes are TRBV10-3 and TRBJ2-2; D gene unclear. The sequencing input was peripheral blood. The TCR originated in a woman aged 40 to 50 with COVID-19, enrolled during active disease. In DNA form, the CDR3 reads TGTGCCATCACTCCGAACACCGGGGAGCTGTTTTTT. Protein product: CAITPNTGELFF.